These 32 T cell receptor beta chains were all obtained from the same sample, sequenced in a study of graft-versus-host responses after intestinal transplantation. The repertoire was sequenced with immunoSEQ multiplex PCR; TCRdb's copy has only in-frame clones and lacks some. This sample has 13,000 to 15,000 clones; 70% to 85% occur once, and the top ten carry roughly 7%. The starting material, graft tissue, was processed to release intraepithelial and lamina propria lymphocytes. Sequenced material: ileum tissue, taken 16 days after intestinal transplant. These receptor sequences come from a human patient who received an intestinal transplant, so some T cells may come from the graft donor.

By sample share, this clone is medium-sized (0.01 to 0.1%). The rearrangement uses TRBV4-1 and TRBJ1-2; 7 nucleotides line up with TRBD1. Germline CDR1 is MGHRA and CDR2 is YSYEKL. V shed 0 bases and J 8 bases; nucleotides not matched to a gene: 3. CDR3 length equals 13 residues. The CDR3 DNA follows: TGCGCCAGCAGCCAAGAATGGACAGGCGGCTACACCTTC. It specifies CASSQEWTGGYTF.

The V call is TRBV30, the J call TRBJ1-4, with D unclear. CDR1 GTSNPN and CDR2 SVGIG come from the germline V gene (reference sequence). This CDR3 region has 13 residues. Trimming removed 0 bases at V and 3 bases at J, with 5 bases between. The CDR3: CAWSVQSNEKLFF. The CDR3 DNA sequence: TGTGCCTGGAGTGTGCAGTCTAATGAAAAACTGTTTTTT.

This chain's CDR3 is CASSPSGTSVLETQYF. Written as DNA, the CDR3 is TGTGCCAGCAGCCCGTCCGGGACTAGCGTTCTCGAGACCCAGTACTTC. The chain carries TRBV11-1 and TRBJ2-5; 10 nucleotides match TRBD2. V shed 5 bases, J shed 5 bases, and the junction held 11 bases outside the gene matches. The germline gives CDR1 SGHAT, CDR2 FQDESV (reference sequence). CDR3 length: 16 amino acids.

The chain links TRBV28 to TRBJ2-3, with D perhaps TRBD2 (5 bases). CDR3 length: 13 residues. V was trimmed by 8 bases and J by 4 bases, leaving 13 bases between them. From germline, CDR1 is MDHEN and CDR2 SYDVKM. CDR3 loop: CASSLVTADTQYF. Here the CDR3 DNA reads TGTGCCAGCTCACTAGTAACGGCAGATACGCAGTATTTT.

This chain joins TRBV5-1 and TRBJ2-2; possibly TRBD1 for D (6 bases). Deletions cut 2 bases from V and 7 bases from J, with 12 bases between. Germline V gene sequence: CDR1 SGHRS, CDR2 YFSETQ. The CDR3 length is 14 residues. CDR3 DNA: TGCGCCAGCAGCTTAGGCAGGGGAGTCGGGGAGCTGTTTTTT. Its translation: CASSLGRGVGELFF.

The rearrangement joins TRBV18 to TRBJ2-5, with 7 bases identical to TRBD1. In germline, CDR1 is KGHSH, CDR2 LQKENI. V lost 0 bases and J lost 13; bases outside the gene matches: 8. CDR3 size: 13 residues. The CDR3 here is CASSPPNDRATYF. CDR3 nucleotides: TGTGCCAGCTCACCACCGAATGACAGGGCAACGTACTTC.

A single count supports this clone. The rearrangement links TRBV18 to TRBJ2-6; 12 nucleotides line up with TRBD1. CDR3 length equals 17 residues. Germline V gene data show CDR1 as KGHSH and CDR2 as LQKENI. J was trimmed by 2 bases and V by 5 bases; bases with no gene match: 4. CDR3: CASSYRDRGPGANVLTF. CDR3 in DNA: TGTGCCAGCTCATACCGGGACAGGGGGCCTGGGGCCAACGTCCTGACTTTC.

The V call is TRBV7-2, the J call TRBJ2-7, with D tentatively TRBD1 (5 bases). The CDR3 covers 12 residues. Germline V gene sequence: CDR1 SGHTA, CDR2 FQGNSA. The V end lost 3 bases, the J end lost 2 bases, and 5 bases lay between the germline ends. CDR3 nucleotide sequence: TGTGCCAGCAGCTTGGACACCTACGAGCAGTACTTC. It codes for CASSLDTYEQYF.

By sample share, this clone is medium-sized. CDR3 nucleotides: TGTGCCAGCAGTGGGCTCCGGGACACCAACACTGAAGCTTTCTTT. Translating it yields CASSGLRDTNTEAFF. This chain links TRBV6-1 with TRBJ1-1; D is possibly TRBD1 (6 bases). Per germline, CDR1 MNHNS and CDR2 SASEGT. The CDR3 contains 15 residues. Trimming left V 4 bases short and J 2 bases short, with 14 bases between.

The chain employs TRBV27 and TRBJ1-5; no definite D call. Germline loops: CDR1 MNHEY, CDR2 SMNVEV (reference sequence). The V and J ends lost 5 bases and 3 bases respectively, with 17 bases between them. CDR3 length equals 16 residues. The CDR3, as DNA: TGTGCCAGCAGTGAGGTAGAGGGAACTAACAATCAGCCCCAGCATTTT. Its protein is CASSEVEGTNNQPQHF.

J is TRBJ1-3 and V is TRBV25-1; D is ambiguous. Germline CDR1 is MGHDK and CDR2 is SYGVNS. Between the trimmed V and J ends, which lost 2 bases and 0 bases, there was a span of 2 bases. This CDR3 spans 13 amino acids. The CDR3 nucleotides are TGTGCCAGCAGTGAACACTCTGGAAACACCATATATTTT. It codes for CASSEHSGNTIYF.

The V and J genes are TRBV5-4 and TRBJ2-5; 13 bases fit TRBD2. Unmatched junction bases numbered 13, after V lost 4 bases and J lost 4 bases. CDR3 size: 18 residues. Per germline, CDR1 SGHNT and CDR2 YYREEE (reference sequence). CDR3 nucleotide sequence: TGTGCCAGCAGCCGAGGGGGGACTAGCGGGATAAAAGGAGAGACCCAGTACTTC. Its protein product is CASSRGGTSGIKGETQYF. Filled out from reference TRBV5-4 and TRBJ2-5, the complete variable domain reads ETGVTQSPTHLIKTRGQQVTLRCSSQSGHNTVSWYQQALGQGPQFIFQYYREEENGRGNFPPRFSGLQFPNYSSELNVNALELDDSALYLCASSRGGTSGIKGETQYFGPGTRLLVL.

This sequence joins TRBV4-3 and TRBJ2-3; D ambiguous. Trimming shortened V by 0 bases and J by 2 bases, and 9 bases separated the two germline ends. Germline CDR1 LGHNA, CDR2 YSLEER. The CDR3 extends over 15 amino acids. The CDR3 sequence is CASSQEAAATDTQYF. The DNA for the CDR3 is TGCGCCAGCAGCCAAGAGGCCGCGGCCACAGATACGCAGTATTTT.

The gene calls are TRBV25-1 and TRBJ2-6; a possible D gene is TRBD1 (5 bases). The CDR3 runs 17 residues. The germline CDR1 and CDR2 sequences are MGHDK and SYGVNS. Trimming cost V 3 bases and J 0 bases, with 12 bases left between them. CDR3 in DNA: TGTGCCAGCAGTGATGACAGCGCAAACTCTGGGGCCAACGTCCTGACTTTC. It codes for CASSDDSANSGANVLTF.

The rearrangement uses TRBV18 and TRBJ2-3; 8 bases match TRBD2. The CDR3 is 16 amino acids. V shed 2 bases, J shed 3 bases, and the junction held 7 bases outside the gene matches. CDR1 and CDR2 (germline): KGHSH, LQKENI. DNA for the CDR3: TGTGCCAGCTCACCAAAGACGGGGGGGCCGACAGATACGCAGTATTTT. Protein: CASSPKTGGPTDTQYF.

J is TRBJ2-7 and V is TRBV2, with unresolved D. The CDR3 is 12 amino acids. Deletions cut 3 bases from V and 0 bases from J, with 3 bases between. CDR1 SNHLY and CDR2 FYNNEI come from the germline V gene. CDR3 residues: CASSESSYEQYF. CDR3 DNA: TGTGCCAGCAGTGAGAGCTCCTACGAGCAGTACTTC.

The CDR3 protein is CASSFQKGKGVSYEQYF. The CDR3 DNA reads as TGTGCCAGCAGCTTCCAAAAAGGGAAAGGGGTTTCCTACGAGCAGTACTTC. This chain uses TRBV7-2 with TRBJ2-7; weak D call: TRBD1 (5 bases). V was shortened by 3 bases and J by 1 base, with 19 bases between the two germline ends. Germline V gene data show CDR1 as SGHTA and CDR2 as FQGNSA. This CDR3 contains 17 residues.

V usage is TRBV27 and J usage is TRBJ2-7; D remains unclear. Between the trimmed V and J ends, which lost 4 bases and 6 bases, there was a span of 7 bases. This CDR3 contains 11 residues. Germline-derived CDR1 and CDR2 are MNHEY and SMNVEV (reference sequence). The DNA of the CDR3 is TGTGCCAGCAGTTCCCTATTCGAGCAGTACTTC. Its protein is CASSSLFEQYF.

The chain uses TRBV9 and TRBJ2-5; 7 bases fit TRBD2. This CDR3 comprises 15 residues. Germline V CDR1 and CDR2: SGDLS, YYNGEE. V was clipped by 3 bases and J by 3 bases; unmatched bases: 8. The CDR3 protein is CASSEGASGKETQYF. The CDR3 DNA is TGTGCCAGCAGCGAAGGGGCTAGCGGAAAAGAGACCCAGTACTTC.

The chain uses TRBV11-1 and TRBJ2-7; no firm D call. CDR1 and CDR2 (germline): SGHAT, FQDESV (reference sequence). The CDR3 consists of 14 residues. V shed 5 bases and J shed 3 bases, with 14 bases lying between them. Here the CDR3 reads CASSRGGSYYEQYF. CDR3 nucleotides: TGTGCCAGCAGCCGCGGCGGCAGCTACTACGAGCAGTACTTC.

The chain couples TRBV19 to TRBJ1-1; D might be TRBD1 (5 bases). V gave up 1 base and J gave up 2 bases, with 11 bases separating them. Germline assignment: CDR1 LNHDA and CDR2 SQIVND (reference sequence). The CDR3 extends over 15 amino acids. The CDR3 region has the DNA TGTGCCAGTAGTATAGTAGCAGGGCCAAACACTGAAGCTTTCTTT. It yields the protein CASSIVAGPNTEAFF.

This chain joins TRBV9 and TRBJ1-1; D uncertain. The CDR3 is 14 residues long. With 1 base removed from V and 10 bases from J, the gap between germline ends came to 17 bases. Germline CDR1 and CDR2: SGDLS and YYNGEE. The CDR3 region is CASSVSTAPGRAFF. The DNA for the CDR3 is TGTGCCAGCAGCGTAAGTACCGCCCCGGGAAGAGCTTTCTTT.

This clone was observed a handful of times. The CDR3 sequence: CASSVWAGGTYEQYF. The CDR3 nucleotides are TGTGCCAGCAGTGTGTGGGCGGGAGGGACCTACGAGCAGTACTTC. The V and J genes are TRBV6-1 and TRBJ2-7; TRBD2 aligns across 9 bases. V shed 4 bases and J 2 bases; nucleotides not matched to a gene: 6. The CDR3 is made up of 15 amino acids. Germline CDR1 and CDR2: MNHNS and SASEGT.

This clone was counted only a few times. CDR3: CASREGGRELFF. In DNA, the CDR3 is TGTGCCAGCAGGGAGGGCGGGAGGGAGCTGTTTTTT. The V and J genes are TRBV27 and TRBJ2-2, with D possibly matching TRBD2 (6 bases). The CDR3 covers 12 residues. In germline, CDR1 is MNHEY, CDR2 SMNVEV (reference sequence). The V end lost 6 bases, the J end lost 9 bases, and 11 bases lay between the germline ends.

This chain joins TRBV4-1 and TRBJ2-7, with a possible D match to TRBD2 (5 bases). There are 15 residues in the CDR3. Trimming left V 0 bases short and J 3 bases short, with 12 bases between. The germline V gene encodes CDR1 MGHRA and CDR2 YSYEKL. CDR3 region: CASSQERGSGYEQYF. CDR3 nucleotide sequence: TGCGCCAGCAGCCAAGAACGGGGATCGGGCTACGAGCAGTACTTC.

In regard to this clone: Other DNA sequences in this sample translate to the same CDR3. V and J are TRBV5-1 and TRBJ2-7; TRBD1 might be the D (6 bases). The V end was cut by 5 bases, the J end by 3 bases, with 15 bases between. There are 14 residues in the CDR3. Germline loops: CDR1 SGHRS, CDR2 YFSETQ. The CDR3 nucleotides are TGCGCCAGCAGATATGGGAGAGGGGGCTACGAGCAGTACTTC. Its protein is CASRYGRGGYEQYF. Full variable domain (missing parts from reference TRBV5-1 and TRBJ2-7): KAGVTQTPRYLIKTRGQQVTLSCSPISGHRSVSWYQQTPGQGLQFLFEYFSETQRNKGNFPGRFSGRQFSNSRSEMNVSTLELGDSALYLCASRYGRGGYEQYFGPGTRLTVT.

This rearrangement joins TRBV4-1 to TRBJ2-1, with 8 bases aligning to TRBD2. Germline values: CDR1 MGHRA, CDR2 YSYEKL. The CDR3 is 15 residues long. The V and J ends lost 8 bases and 7 bases, in that order; junction bases with no gene match: 13. The CDR3 loop is CASARTAGGPNEQFF. CDR3 in DNA: TGCGCCAGCGCAAGAACGGCGGGGGGTCCTAATGAGCAGTTCTTC.

Turning to this clone: Germline and junction disagree at one end, which may indicate a read error. The J gene is TRBJ2-2, the V gene TRBV10-3; 12 bases align to TRBD2. CDR3 length: 15 residues. Germline V gene lookup returns CDR1 ENHRY and CDR2 SYGVKD. The CDR3, as DNA: TGTGCCATCAGACTAGCGGGGGGAAACACCGGGGGGCTGTTTTTT. It codes for CAIRLAGGNTGGLFF.

The chain carries TRBV6-6 and TRBJ1-3; tentative D call: TRBD1 (6 bases). Germline values: CDR1 MNHNY, CDR2 SVGAGI (reference sequence). CDR3 length equals 14 residues. Trimming left V 2 bases short and J 4 bases short, with 9 bases between. Here the CDR3 reads CASSYRGQGNTIYF. In DNA, the CDR3 is TGTGCCAGCAGTTACCGTGGACAGGGAAACACCATATATTTT.

V and J are TRBV19 and TRBJ1-2; possibly TRBD1 for D (6 bases). The CDR3 loop spans 14 amino acids. V shed 2 bases and J shed 2 bases, with 9 bases lying between them. Germline CDR1 is LNHDA and CDR2 is SQIVND (reference sequence). CDR3 sequence reads: CASSIQGRNYGYTF. The CDR3 DNA is TGTGCCAGTAGTATACAGGGGCGGAACTATGGCTACACCTTC.

This chain uses TRBV4-1 with TRBJ1-2, with 7 bases identical to TRBD1. CDR3 length equals 15 residues. Germline lookup yields CDR1 MGHRA and CDR2 YSYEKL. The J segment lost 8 bases and the V segment lost 1 base, leaving 10 bases of the junction unmatched. CDR3 DNA sequence: TGCGCCAGCAGCCAAGTGGGGGCGACAGGGATAGGCTACACCTTC. This sequence encodes CASSQVGATGIGYTF.

The chain employs TRBV6-5 and TRBJ2-2; 8 nucleotides agree with TRBD1. This CDR3 has 15 amino acids. Germline loops: CDR1 MNHEY, CDR2 SVGAGI. V shed 6 bases, J shed 7 bases, and the junction held 10 bases outside the gene matches. CDR3 DNA: TGTGCCAGCAGAGCAGGGGGCGTGGGGGGCGGGGAGCTGTTTTTT. Translating gives CASRAGGVGGGELFF.